This T cell receptor beta chain was sequenced in a study of CD8 T cells in ankylosing spondylitis. Study results and limitations: Clones tied to disease were said to be significantly enriched in matched ankylosing spondylitis synovial fluid. It appeared that ankylosing spondylitis blood was characterized by a TCR beta motif of several highly homologous variants. Within peripheral blood, clones linked to disease were CD8+ and relatively rare.

The V gene's germline CDR1 is MNHEY and CDR2 SMNVEV (reference sequence). The CDR3 extends over 13 amino acids. V was shortened by 4 bases and J by 6 bases, with 11 bases between the two germline ends. Quantitative 5'-RACE was performed with molecular barcodes, and it yielded the TCR beta libraries. TCRdb used MiXCR to reprocess the 5' RACE reads, holding one entry per CDR3 protein. The sample has roughly 370,000 distinct CDR3 sequences, 20% to 25% seen once. This clonotype was seen only a few times. Its matching antigen is unknown. Sequencing used blood, either unsorted or a sorted T cell fraction (not recorded which). The clonotype comes from a male donor with ankylosing spondylitis. The chain uses TRBV27 and TRBJ2-3; the D call may be TRBD1 or TRBD2 (5 bases each). In nucleotides, the CDR3 is TGTGCCAGCAGTTCCTCCTGGGGGGATACGCAGTATTTT. Translating gives CASSSSWGDTQYF.